This T cell receptor (beta chain) is from a study of identical twins listed by TCRdb under 2016. About the investigation overall: The study deep-sequenced TCR alpha and beta repertoires from monozygotic twins, unrelated adults of various ages and cord blood to test whether fetal clonotypes persist. To rule out contamination, replicate twin experiments were performed at different times with different library preparation protocols. Beyond this particular receptor, the publication reports: Conclusions relied on cross-sectional statistical analysis, since the same donors could not be followed over many years. Compared with coincidental sharing between unrelated individuals, an excess of low generation-probability sequences was observed among out-of-frame TCR alpha sequences shared between twins. In monozygotic twins, recombination models systematically underestimated out-of-frame TCR alpha sharing, but the models matched the sharing seen between unrelated individuals. Zero-insertion analyses could be partly confounded by invariant T cells such as MAIT and iNKT, although diverse VJ usage argued against such confounding for most clonotypes. Abundant cord blood beta clonotypes had fewer insertions, young adult naive repertoires showed a similar but weaker trend, and memory repertoires showed no such trend. The excess sharing between twins in beta out-of-frame sequences was weaker because fewer shared sequences reduced the signal-to-noise ratio.

V and J are truncated by 4 bases and 4 bases respectively, leaving an intervening sequence of 13 bases. The germline V gene sets CDR1 to MNHEY and CDR2 to SVGAGI. The CDR3 sequence holds 14 residues, the cysteine and phenylalanine included. Only the CDR3 portion is preserved as DNA: 42 bases, with reading frame beginning at the first base. Regarding this clonotype: It lacks a known antigen. There are no base qualities to consult, and no much larger clone falls within one base.

Every donor was a healthy Caucasian. The twin cohort comprised three pairs of female monozygotic twins, all aged roughly 18 to 30 years. Positive isolation kits from Invitrogen were used to isolate CD4+ and CD8+ T cell populations. The receptor library was made with 5' RACE. Sequenced using an Illumina HiSeq 2000. A universal primer binding site was introduced by template switching, and a unique molecular identifier was present in the final cDNA, enabling accurate counting of TCR cDNA molecules. Specific primers in the conserved constant-segment region were used to synthesize first-strand cDNA for the TCR alpha and beta chains. To control for contamination, every cDNA library was double barcoded, receiving both a SMART-Mk sample barcode and Illumina barcodes. TruSeq adapter sequences and Illumina sample barcodes were added in two successive PCR steps. The TCR alpha and beta cDNA libraries were sequenced on the Illumina HiSeq platform using custom primers. Regarding the original processing steps: MiGEC processed the raw reads to extract unique molecular identifiers, while MiXCR was used to determine the CDR3 positions. Recombination models were inferred per individual with the repgenHMM and IGoR tools using an EM algorithm. The tcR package in R was used for shared clonotype analysis, with sharing normalized by the product of cloneset sizes. To study raw recombination free of thymic and clonal selection effects, out-of-frame nonproductive sequences were analyzed. In TCRdb, the public reads were trimmed at Q25 with fastp and aligned with MiXCR, with productive beta chains retained. Rows matching on CDR3 protein sequence are summarized as one entry with the most common DNA and genes. These V and J calls rely on TCRdb rather than the paper's analysis. The sample records a few hundred thousand distinct CDR3 sequences, roughly 10% of which are singletons. The ten most abundant clones make up roughly 6.4% of the sample.

These data were also filed under a second study, of yellow fever vaccine responses in identical twins. Per the second study: The authors reported that the T cell response to vaccination in identical twins appeared partly convergent and partly personalized. The study precisely tracked vaccine-responding T cell clones in identical twins.

The sequencing input was CD8+ T cells sorted from blood. The clonotype was recovered from a woman between 18 and 30 years old in good health. This chain joins TRBV6-5 to TRBJ2-5; the D call is tentative, TRBD1 or TRBD2, as each matches 5 bases. DNA sequence: TGTGCCAGCAGTTTCGGGACGGCCGTAGAGACCCAGTACTTC. It codes for CASSFGTAVETQYF.